The 25 T cell receptor beta chains below all came from one sample that was sequenced in a study of shared clonotypes between healthy human individuals. Here immunoSEQ multiplex PCR was the method, and the copy in TCRdb shows in-frame clones only, minus some. The table lists some 1,600,000 clones, 98% of them singletons. The sequenced material came from naive CD4+ T cells sorted from blood. Noted subset: CD45RA+ positively selected. The source of these receptors is a man aged 25-45 years in good health.

The gene calls are TRBV5-4 and TRBJ2-1; D unresolved. Trimming removed 0 bases from V and 2 bases from J, with 6 bases in between. The germline gives CDR1 SGHNT, CDR2 YYREEE (reference sequence). CDR3 length: 14 residues. Here the CDR3 DNA reads TGTGCCAGCAGCTTGGAGCCAGCCTACAATGAGCAGTTCTTC. Protein: CASSLEPAYNEQFF.

The chain carries TRBV6-6 and TRBJ2-3; D possibly corresponds to TRBD1 (5 bases). V was shortened by 10 bases and J by 0 bases, with 14 bases between the two germline ends. Looked up from germline, CDR1 is MNHNY and CDR2 is SVGAGI (reference sequence). This CDR3 has 14 residues. CDR3 loop: CAIRASSSTDTQYF. The CDR3 DNA follows: TGTGCCATCAGGGCTAGTTCTAGCACAGATACGCAGTATTTT.

The chain is built from TRBV19 and TRBJ2-7; D gene unclear. The V and J ends lost 7 bases and 0 bases respectively, with 13 bases between them. Germline lookup yields CDR1 LNHDA and CDR2 SQIVND (reference sequence). CDR3 length equals 14 residues. The CDR3 is CASKLSGGSYEQYF. The CDR3 nucleotides are TGTGCCAGTAAATTATCCGGCGGCTCCTACGAGCAGTACTTC.

The chain joins TRBV18 to TRBJ2-3; D possibly corresponds to TRBD1 (5 bases). The V gene's germline CDR1 is KGHSH and CDR2 LQKENI. V was clipped by 0 bases and J by 8 bases, with 15 bases between them. This CDR3 is 15 amino acids long. The CDR3 coding sequence is TGTGCCAGCTCACCACCGGGGCTCCTCATCGGTACGCAGTATTTT. Its protein is CASSPPGLLIGTQYF.

The chain links TRBV2 to TRBJ2-1, with D perhaps matching TRBD2 (5 bases). Germline-derived CDR1 and CDR2 are SNHLY and FYNNEI. The CDR3 loop spans 13 amino acids. V was trimmed by 7 bases and J by 9 bases, leaving 16 bases between them. CDR3 region: CASITDYKVEQFF. The CDR3 bases are TGTGCCAGCATAACAGACTACAAGGTTGAGCAGTTCTTC.

The chain's CDR3 is CASSDRQANTEAFF. The DNA of the CDR3 is TGTGCCAGCAGCGATCGACAGGCGAACACTGAAGCTTTCTTT. The V gene is TRBV5-4, the J gene TRBJ1-1; possible D gene TRBD1, 6 bases. CDR3 length: 14 residues. Germline assignment: CDR1 SGHNT and CDR2 YYREEE (reference sequence). Deletions cut 4 bases from V and 1 base from J, with 11 bases between.

The chain combines TRBV2 with TRBJ1-5, with 9 bases that match TRBD1. This CDR3 region has 16 residues. CDR1 SNHLY and CDR2 FYNNEI come from the germline V gene. The junction had 10 bases not matched to a gene; V was cut back by 6 bases and J by 4 bases. CDR3 protein: CASSAGQGSFNQPQHF. As DNA, the CDR3 is TGTGCCAGCAGCGCGGGACAGGGCTCGTTTAATCAGCCCCAGCATTTT. Together with reference TRBV2 and TRBJ1-5, the CDR3 gives the full variable domain: EPEVTQTPSHQVTQMGQEVILRCVPISNHLYFYWYRQILGQKVEFLVSFYNNEISEKSEIFDDQFSVERPDGSNFTLKIRSTKLEDSAMYFCASSAGQGSFNQPQHFGDGTRLSIL.

V is TRBV5-5 and J is TRBJ2-7; D remains unclear. Trimming took 4 bases from V and 6 from J, leaving 14 bases between them. This CDR3 comprises 13 residues. Germline V gene sequence: CDR1 SGHKS, CDR2 YYEKEE (reference sequence). CDR3 loop: CASSDNSFGEQYF. The CDR3 region has the DNA TGTGCCAGCAGCGATAACTCCTTTGGCGAGCAGTACTTC.

This clone came up a few times. Distinct nucleotide sequences in the sample also encode this CDR3. The gene calls are TRBV5-1 and TRBJ1-2; 9 bases are a match to TRBD1. The CDR3 extends over 14 amino acids. V was clipped by 1 base and J by 2 bases; unmatched bases: 0. Germline lookup yields CDR1 SGHRS and CDR2 YFSETQ. The CDR3: CASSLTGGNYGYTF. The DNA of the CDR3 is TGCGCCAGCAGCTTGACAGGGGGCAACTATGGCTACACCTTC.

This clone was recorded once. V usage is TRBV6-5 and J usage is TRBJ2-7, with D uncertain. The germline V gene encodes CDR1 MNHEY and CDR2 SVGAGI. The CDR3 totals 14 residues. Trimming shortened V by 7 bases and J by 5 bases, and 18 bases separated the two germline ends. CDR3 nucleotides: TGTGCCAGCACTCCCCAAGGCCCTCGGCACGAGCAGTACTTC. This gives the protein CASTPQGPRHEQYF.

V is TRBV10-3 and J is TRBJ2-7; either TRBD1 or TRBD2 may supply D (6 bases each). The CDR3 is 14 residues long. The V gene's germline CDR1 is ENHRY and CDR2 SYGVKD. V gave up 3 bases and J gave up 7 bases, with 16 bases separating them. CDR3 coding DNA: TGTGCCATCAGTGATTTAGGGGGGCCTGGGGAGCAGTACTTC. Protein sequence: CAISDLGGPGEQYF.

The chain employs TRBV6-1 and TRBJ2-1; 8 positions match TRBD2. J was trimmed by 4 bases and V by 4 bases; bases with no gene match: 6. This CDR3 contains 15 residues. CDR1 and CDR2 from the germline V gene are MNHNS and SASEGT. Here the CDR3 reads CASSVGSGRYNEQFF. The CDR3 nucleotides are TGTGCCAGCAGTGTAGGGAGCGGGAGATACAATGAGCAGTTCTTC.

CDR3 nucleotide sequence: TGTGCCAGCAGCCTAGAGGCTAGCGGTGAAGAGACCCAGTACTTC. Translation: CASSLEASGEETQYF. The chain recombines TRBV9 with TRBJ2-5; 7 bases map to TRBD2. The V and J ends lost 4 bases and 3 bases, in that order; junction bases with no gene match: 9. The CDR3 has 15 amino acids. The germline V gene encodes CDR1 SGDLS and CDR2 YYNGEE.

As to this clone: Distinct nucleotide sequences in the sample also encode this CDR3. The chain combines TRBV9 with TRBJ1-5; perhaps TRBD1 as D (5 bases). The CDR3 runs to 13 residues. V was cut by 0 bases and J by 7 bases, with 8 bases left in between. Looked up from germline, CDR1 is SGDLS and CDR2 is YYNGEE. CDR3 nucleotides: TGTGCCAGCAGCGTAGGGGGGTCGCAGCCCCAGCATTTT. Translation: CASSVGGSQPQHF. The full variable domain, completed using reference TRBV9 and TRBJ1-5, is DSGVTQTPKHLITATGQRVTLRCSPRSGDLSVYWYQQSLDQGLQFLIQYYNGEERAKGNILERFSAQQFPDLHSELNLSSLELGDSALYFCASSVGGSQPQHFGDGTRLSIL.

This clone was observed a few times. J is TRBJ1-5 and V is TRBV19; D uncertain. This CDR3 has 13 amino acids. Trimming cost V 5 bases and J 4 bases, with 9 bases left between them. Germline V CDR1 and CDR2: LNHDA, SQIVND (reference sequence). The CDR3 DNA follows: TGTGCCAGTAGTCTCCAGAATAATCAGCCCCAGCATTTT. Translated: CASSLQNNQPQHF. Full variable domain (rest looked up from reference TRBV19 and TRBJ1-5): DGGITQSPKYLFRKEGQNVTLSCEQNLNHDAMYWYRQDPGQGLRLIYYSQIVNDFQKGDIAEGYSVSREKKESFPLTVTSAQKNPTAFYLCASSLQNNQPQHFGDGTRLSIL.

J is TRBJ1-1 and V is TRBV12-5; no clear D gene. The CDR3 covers 13 residues. Germline values: CDR1 LGHNT, CDR2 FRNRAP. V lost 6 bases, J lost 4 bases, and 12 bases lay in between. Written as DNA, the CDR3 is TGTGCTAGTGGCCGCGACGGATCCACTGAAGCTTTCTTT. This gives the protein CASGRDGSTEAFF.

CDR3 amino acids: CASSADRNEKLFF. DNA of the CDR3: TGCGCCAGCAGCGCAGACAGAAATGAAAAACTGTTTTTT. V is TRBV5-1 and J is TRBJ1-4; D is possibly TRBD1 (5 bases). Per germline, CDR1 SGHRS and CDR2 YFSETQ. V gave up 4 bases and J gave up 5 bases, with 9 bases separating them. The CDR3 loop spans 13 amino acids. The entire variable domain, with the rest obtained from reference TRBV5-1 and TRBJ1-4, is as follows: KAGVTQTPRYLIKTRGQQVTLSCSPISGHRSVSWYQQTPGQGLQFLFEYFSETQRNKGNFPGRFSGRQFSNSRSEMNVSTLELGDSALYLCASSADRNEKLFFGSGTQLSVL.

The J gene is TRBJ2-7, the V gene TRBV5-8; D not certain. Between the trimmed V and J ends, which lost 0 bases and 7 bases, there was a span of 20 bases. CDR3 length equals 16 residues. Germline values: CDR1 SGHTS, CDR2 YDEGEE. The CDR3 DNA reads as TGTGCCAGCAGCTTGGGAGTCGACCCCATTTCCAGTGAGCAGTACTTC. Its translation is CASSLGVDPISSEQYF.

The rearrangement uses TRBV11-3 and TRBJ2-7, with a possible D match to TRBD1 (5 bases). Germline V lookup: CDR1 SGHNT, CDR2 YENEEA. The CDR3 sequence is 15 residues long. The V end was cut by 1 base, the J end by 2 bases, with 12 bases between. CDR3 residues: CASSLGQGHPYEQYF. In nucleotides, the CDR3 is TGTGCCAGCAGCTTAGGTCAGGGTCATCCCTACGAGCAGTACTTC.

The rearrangement joins TRBV9 to TRBJ2-7; no definite D call. V was clipped by 4 bases and J by 6 bases, with 8 bases between them. The CDR3 is 11 residues long. CDR1 is SGDLS, CDR2 YYNGEE, per germline. The CDR3 coding sequence is TGTGCCAGCAGCCCGGGTGTCGAGCAGTACTTC. Protein product: CASSPGVEQYF.

The rearrangement uses TRBV7-9 and TRBJ1-3; no definite D call. Trimming removed 5 bases at V and 0 bases at J, with 8 bases between. The CDR3 runs to 14 residues. Germline loops: CDR1 SEHNR, CDR2 FQNEAQ (reference sequence). The CDR3 coding sequence is TGTGCCAGCAGCCCGTCAGGCTCTGGAAACACCATATATTTT. This translates into CASSPSGSGNTIYF.

The chain couples TRBV7-6 to TRBJ2-7, with TRBD2 matching 7 bases. Germline V gene sequence: CDR1 SGHVS, CDR2 FNYEAQ. This CDR3 spans 14 amino acids. The trim removed 4 bases at V and 3 bases at J, leaving 6 bases unmatched. The CDR3 here is CASSSAGTIYEQYF. The CDR3 DNA is TGTGCCAGCAGCTCGGCCGGGACTATCTACGAGCAGTACTTC.

The chain recombines TRBV5-4 with TRBJ2-5, with 10 nucleotides matching TRBD1. The length of the CDR3 is 16 residues. Looked up from germline, CDR1 is SGHNT and CDR2 is YYREEE (reference sequence). J was trimmed by 6 bases and V by 2 bases; bases with no gene match: 10. CDR3 loop: CASSLSRQGALKTQYF. Here the CDR3 DNA reads TGTGCCAGCAGCTTATCCCGACAGGGGGCACTAAAGACCCAGTACTTC.

The chain recombines TRBV6-5 with TRBJ2-7, with D tentatively TRBD1 (6 bases). Trimming shortened V by 7 bases and J by 0 bases, and 13 bases separated the two germline ends. This CDR3 is 14 amino acids long. CDR1 is MNHEY, CDR2 SVGAGI, per germline. The CDR3 is CASKRGQSSYEQYF. CDR3 nucleotide sequence: TGTGCCAGCAAACGAGGACAGAGCTCCTACGAGCAGTACTTC.

This chain uses TRBV9 with TRBJ2-3; no clear D. The CDR3 is made up of 14 amino acids. Trimming stripped 2 bases from V and 3 bases from J, with 10 bases between. Looked up from germline, CDR1 is SGDLS and CDR2 is YYNGEE. The CDR3 coding sequence is TGTGCCAGCAGCGTGACACCTAAGACAGATACGCAGTATTTT. Protein product: CASSVTPKTDTQYF.